This entry describes one T cell receptor (beta chain). The CDR3 covers 16 residues. The V gene end was trimmed by 4 bases and the J gene end by 3 bases; junction bases not matched to a gene: 7. Germline V gene data show CDR1 as LNHNV and CDR2 as YYDKDF (reference sequence). Vbeta (60) and Jbeta (13) primers were used in the PCR. Produced via immunoSEQ multiplex PCR; TCRdb's table is partial and in-frame only. Found here are around 150,000 clones, 80% of them singletons; the top ten hold around 2.2%. The data are from a study of cytomegalovirus exposure and HLA in healthy donors. The sample consisted of PBMCs. The chain carries TRBV15 and TRBJ2-1; 9 bases match TRBD2. The receptor was derived from a man aged 30 to 39 in good health and CMV-seronegative. Written as DNA, the CDR3 is TGTGCCACCAGCATCCAAGGTAGCGGGGGCTACAATGAGCAGTTCTTC. It codes for CATSIQGSGGYNEQFF. Combining the CDR3 with reference TRBV15 and TRBJ2-1 gives the whole variable domain DAMVIQNPRYQVTQFGKPVTLSCSQTLNHNVMYWYQQKSSQAPKLLFHYYDKDFNNEADTPDNFQSRRPNTSFCFLDIRSPGLGDTAMYLCATSIQGSGGYNEQFFGPGTRLTVL.